This T cell receptor beta chain was sequenced for a study of blood T cell dynamics during melanoma immunotherapy. Every bulk PBMC sample received the same 350 ng of DNA. Produced via immunoSEQ multiplex PCR; TCRdb's table is partial and in-frame only. This sample carries just under 6,000 clones, about 80% of them seen once, and the ten largest clones take approximately 33%. The CDR3 spans 16 residues. In germline, CDR1 is LNHDA, CDR2 SQIVND (reference sequence). Trimming removed 6 bases from V and 4 bases from J; junction bases left unmatched: 10. Time point of the sample: week 3, after first cycle of checkpoint inhibitor.

This specimen consisted of blood, obtained from a patient treated with checkpoint blockade. The chain couples TRBV19 to TRBJ2-4, with 9 bases matching TRBD1. The sequence was collected from a human donor with melanoma. The CDR3 region has the DNA TGTGCCAGTAGCCACCATCGGACAGGGGAAAAAAACATTCAGTACTTC. This encodes CASSHHRTGEKNIQYF.